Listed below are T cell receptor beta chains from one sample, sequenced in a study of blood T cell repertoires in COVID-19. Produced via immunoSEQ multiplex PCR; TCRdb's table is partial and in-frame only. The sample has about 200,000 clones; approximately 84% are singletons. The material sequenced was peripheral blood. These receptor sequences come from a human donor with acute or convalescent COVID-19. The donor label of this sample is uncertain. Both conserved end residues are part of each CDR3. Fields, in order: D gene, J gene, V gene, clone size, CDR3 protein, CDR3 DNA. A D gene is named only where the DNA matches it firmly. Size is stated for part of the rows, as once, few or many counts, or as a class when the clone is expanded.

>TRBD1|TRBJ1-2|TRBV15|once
CATSTPEGAKYGYTF
TGTGCCACCAGCACCCCCGAGGGGGCTAAGTATGGCTACACCTTC
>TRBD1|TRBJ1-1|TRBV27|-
CASSRWSGTGNTEAFF
TGTGCCAGCAGTCGGTGGTCGGGGACAGGTAACACTGAAGCTTTCTTT
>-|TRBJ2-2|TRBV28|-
CASSFWSRDTGELFF
TGTGCCAGCAGTTTTTGGTCTCGGGACACCGGGGAGCTGTTTTTT
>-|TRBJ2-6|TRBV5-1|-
CASSLTGTGANVLTF
TGCGCCAGCAGTTTGACGGGGACTGGGGCCAACGTCCTGACTTTC
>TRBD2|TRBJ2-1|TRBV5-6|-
CASSSWGTSGSSYNEQFF
TGTGCCAGCAGCTCGTGGGGGACTAGCGGGAGCTCCTACAATGAGCAGTTCTTC
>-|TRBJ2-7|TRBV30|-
CAWRYWGGASYEQYF
TGTGCCTGGAGATATTGGGGCGGGGCCTCCTACGAGCAGTACTTC
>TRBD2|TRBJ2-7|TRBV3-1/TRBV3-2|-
CASSLYSSGGGYEQYF
TGTGCCAGCAGCCTCTATTCTAGCGGAGGAGGGTACGAGCAGTACTTC
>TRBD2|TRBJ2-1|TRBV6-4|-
CASSLQGGRSYNEQFF
TGTGCCAGCAGTCTCCAGGGCGGGAGGAGTTACAATGAGCAGTTCTTC
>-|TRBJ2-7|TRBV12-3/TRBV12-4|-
CASRDSSAYEQYF
TGTGCCAGCAGAGACAGTTCGGCCTACGAGCAGTACTTC
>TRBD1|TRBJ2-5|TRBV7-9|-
CASSLEGQARGAQYF
TGTGCCAGCAGCTTAGAGGGACAGGCCAGGGGGGCCCAGTACTTC
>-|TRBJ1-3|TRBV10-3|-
CAFGAGSSGNTIYF
TGTGCCTTTGGGGCAGGTAGCTCTGGAAACACCATATATTTT
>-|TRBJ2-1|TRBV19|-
CASSSSHYNEQFF
TGTGCCAGTAGTAGTTCCCACTACAATGAGCAGTTCTTC
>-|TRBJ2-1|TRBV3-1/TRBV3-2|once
CASSNLGGNEQFF
TGTGCCAGCAGCAATCTAGGGGGCAATGAGCAGTTCTTC
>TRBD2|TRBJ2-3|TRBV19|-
CASRGLRSTDTQYF
TGTGCCAGTAGGGGACTACGGAGCACAGATACGCAGTATTTT
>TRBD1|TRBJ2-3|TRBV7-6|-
CASSLGTGQFRADTQYF
TGTGCCAGCAGCCTGGGGACAGGCCAGTTTAGAGCAGATACGCAGTATTTT
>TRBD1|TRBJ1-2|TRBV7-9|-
CASTTTGNGYTF
TGTGCCAGCACCACGACAGGGAATGGCTACACCTTC
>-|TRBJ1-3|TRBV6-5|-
CASSPPGVRNTIYF
TGTGCCAGCAGTCCTCCGGGGGTGAGAAACACCATATATTTT
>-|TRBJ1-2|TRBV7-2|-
CASSFTQGNYGYTF
TGTGCCAGCAGCTTCACTCAGGGAAACTATGGCTACACCTTC
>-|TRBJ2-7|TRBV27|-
CASSPLRQYF
TGTGCCAGCAGTCCTCTACGGCAGTACTTC
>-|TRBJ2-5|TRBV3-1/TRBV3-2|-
CASSPYQRETQYF
TGTGCCAGCAGCCCTTACCAGCGGGAGACCCAGTACTTC
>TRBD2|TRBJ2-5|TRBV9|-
CASSVGTSHQETQYF
TGTGCCAGCAGCGTAGGGACTAGCCATCAAGAGACCCAGTACTTC
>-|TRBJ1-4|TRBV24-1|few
CATSGSGSNEKLFF
TGTGCCACCAGTGGTTCAGGCTCTAATGAAAAACTGTTTTTT
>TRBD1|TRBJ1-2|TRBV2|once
CASTRGQGDYTF
TGTGCCAGCACCAGAGGACAGGGGGACTACACCTTC
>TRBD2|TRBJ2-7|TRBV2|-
CASRLAGLTYEQYF
TGTGCCAGCAGACTAGCGGGTCTAACCTACGAGCAGTACTTC
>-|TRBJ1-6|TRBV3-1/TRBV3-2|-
CASSRDSYNSPLHF
TGTGCCAGCAGCCGCGACAGCTATAATTCACCCCTCCACTTT
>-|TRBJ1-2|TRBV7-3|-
CASSYPTGGHGYTF
TGTGCCAGCAGCTACCCGACGGGGGGGCATGGCTACACCTTC
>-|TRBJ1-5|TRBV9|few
CASSPDTHQPQHF
TGTGCCAGCAGCCCCGACACCCATCAGCCCCAGCATTTT
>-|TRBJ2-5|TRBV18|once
CASSRSRGEETQYF
TGTGCCAGCTCAAGGTCCAGGGGTGAGGAGACCCAGTACTTC
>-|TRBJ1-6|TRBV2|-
CASSEIEGSPLHF
TGTGCCAGCAGTGAAATTGAGGGCTCACCCCTCCACTTT
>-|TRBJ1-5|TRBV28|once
CATGFQPQHF
TGTGCCACCGGGTTCCAGCCCCAGCATTTT
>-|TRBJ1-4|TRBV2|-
CASSKGGLHNEKLFF
TGTGCCAGCAGTAAAGGGGGACTTCATAATGAAAAACTGTTTTTT
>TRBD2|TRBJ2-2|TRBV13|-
CASSRRTSGAPTGELFF
TGTGCCAGCAGCCGTCGGACTAGCGGAGCCCCCACCGGGGAGCTGTTTTTT
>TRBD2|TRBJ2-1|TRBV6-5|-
CASGKTSGNEQFF
TGTGCCAGCGGTAAAACTAGCGGTAATGAGCAGTTCTTC
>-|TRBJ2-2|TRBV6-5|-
CASSYGGRGTGELFF
TGTGCCAGCAGCTACGGGGGCAGGGGCACCGGGGAGCTGTTTTTT
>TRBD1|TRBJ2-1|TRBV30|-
CAWRNQDRSSYNEQFF
TGTGCCTGGAGAAATCAGGACAGGAGCTCCTACAATGAGCAGTTCTTC
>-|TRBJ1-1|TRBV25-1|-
CASSRGSEAFF
TGTGCCAGCAGTAGGGGCTCTGAAGCTTTCTTT
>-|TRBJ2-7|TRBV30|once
CAWSRSGYEQYF
TGTGCCTGGAGTAGGAGCGGCTACGAGCAGTACTTC
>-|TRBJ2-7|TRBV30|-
CAWSVGGTGEQYF
TGTGCCTGGAGTGTAGGGGGAACGGGCGAGCAGTACTTC
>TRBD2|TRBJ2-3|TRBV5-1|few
CASSWGTSDTDTQYF
TGCGCCAGCAGCTGGGGGACTAGCGATACAGATACGCAGTATTTT
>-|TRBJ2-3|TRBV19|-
CASSIQTASTDTQYF
TGTGCCAGTAGTATCCAAACTGCTAGCACAGATACGCAGTATTTT
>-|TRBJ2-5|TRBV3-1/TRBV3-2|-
CASSSHGGGGETQYF
TGTGCCAGCAGCTCTCATGGGGGCGGTGGGGAGACCCAGTACTTC
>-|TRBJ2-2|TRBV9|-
CASSARTGAGELFF
TGTGCCAGCAGCGCGCGTACCGGGGCCGGGGAGCTGTTTTTT
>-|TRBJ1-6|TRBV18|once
CASSPWELQGSYNSPLHF
TGTGCCAGCTCACCATGGGAACTACAGGGATCTTATAATTCACCCCTCCACTTT
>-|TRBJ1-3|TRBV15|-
CATSRGTESSGNTIYF
TGTGCCACCAGCAGAGGCACCGAGAGCTCTGGAAACACCATATATTTT
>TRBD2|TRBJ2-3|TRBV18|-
CASSAGATDTQYF
TGTGCCAGCTCAGCGGGAGCCACAGATACGCAGTATTTT
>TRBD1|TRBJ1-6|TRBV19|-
CASSSTTGTGSPLHF
TGTGCCAGTAGTTCGACGACAGGGACAGGTTCACCCCTCCACTTT
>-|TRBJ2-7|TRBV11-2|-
CASSLNLYEQYF
TGTGCCAGCAGCTTAAATTTATACGAGCAGTACTTC
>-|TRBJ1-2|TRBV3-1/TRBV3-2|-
CASSQAGGEYGYTF
TGTGCCAGCAGCCAGGCGGGGGGCGAATATGGCTACACCTTC
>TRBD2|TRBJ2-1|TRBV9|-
CASSVSAGVGYNEQFF
TGTGCCAGCAGCGTCTCAGCGGGAGTGGGGTACAATGAGCAGTTCTTC
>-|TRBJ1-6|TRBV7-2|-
CASSLERGSPLHF
TGTGCCAGCAGCTTAGAAAGAGGATCACCCCTCCACTTT
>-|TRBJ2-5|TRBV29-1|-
CSAGRDSSETQYF
TGCAGCGCTGGAAGGGACTCCTCGGAGACCCAGTACTTC
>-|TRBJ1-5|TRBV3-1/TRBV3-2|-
CASSTQTGTPQHF
TGTGCCAGCAGCACCCAAACAGGTACGCCCCAGCATTTT
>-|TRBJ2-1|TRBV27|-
CASRMARGASYNEQFF
TGTGCCAGCAGGATGGCCAGGGGGGCCTCCTACAATGAGCAGTTCTTC
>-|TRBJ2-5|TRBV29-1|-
CSARRGGVQETQYF
TGCAGCGCCCGAAGGGGTGGAGTCCAAGAGACCCAGTACTTC
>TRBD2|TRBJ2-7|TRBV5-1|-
CASSLVAGGPGIYEQYF
TGCGCCAGCAGCTTGGTAGCGGGAGGGCCGGGGATCTACGAGCAGTACTTC
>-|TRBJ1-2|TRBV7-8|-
CASSEAPNYGYTF
TGTGCCAGCAGCGAGGCCCCAAATTATGGCTACACCTTC
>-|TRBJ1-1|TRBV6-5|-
CAAGHNTEAFF
TGTGCCGCTGGACATAACACTGAAGCTTTCTTT
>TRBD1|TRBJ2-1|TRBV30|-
CAWSRGQATGNEQFF
TGTGCCTGGAGTAGGGGACAGGCTACGGGCAATGAGCAGTTCTTC
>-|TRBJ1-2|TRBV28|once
CASSLGGYGYTF
TGTGCCAGCAGTTTGGGAGGGTATGGCTACACCTTC
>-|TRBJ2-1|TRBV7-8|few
CASSLKPGLFSYNEQFF
TGTGCCAGCAGCTTAAAACCGGGACTCTTCTCCTACAATGAGCAGTTCTTC